This T cell receptor (beta chain) was identified during a study of blood T cells in healthy people across ages (dated by TCRdb to between 2014 and 2016). Concerning the study at large: In model experiments, roughly one uniquely barcoded TCR beta cDNA molecule per two T cells was captured by template switching. The donors were divided into four age groups: young (average around 15 years), middle-aged (around 37), aged (about 60) and long-lived (roughly 82). The study analyzed two additional independent replicas of 1 million unique cDNA reads from the same blood draw for two donors, one aged 18 to 30 and one aged 80 or older. Using deep sequencing normalized with unique cDNA molecular identifiers, the study measured how TCR beta repertoire diversity changes with age.

Overall study outcomes, separate from this receptor: Observed TCR beta diversity per million T cells fell roughly linearly with age, and a significant reduction was already apparent by age around 40. Because donor CMV infection status was unknown, age-related changes in expanded clonotypes were potentially confounded. Compared with the aged group, the long-lived group had more naive CD4+ T cells, fewer expanded clones and increased TCR diversity, suggesting age selection. Total diversity estimates from one million sequenced T cells were considered lower bounds and underestimates. Because profiling used bulk unsorted PBMCs, naive and antigen-experienced compartments could not be compared conclusively. The percentage of naive T cells measured by flow cytometry correlated strongly with observed TCR beta diversity.

Library method: 5' RACE. Reads for this sample came from an Illumina HiSeq 2500. The second PCR ran for roughly 7 to 11 cycles and used a J-beta primer mix along with a sample-barcoded 5' primer. Each TCR beta cDNA molecule received a unique molecular identifier from a template-switch 5' adaptor carrying 12 random nucleotides. At least 2.5 million CDR3-containing paired-end reads were obtained from each sample. The Mint cDNA synthesis kit, primed by a TRBC-specific oligonucleotide, was used to synthesize first-strand cDNA from all RNA. After uracil-DNA glycosylase treatment, a first 18-cycle PCR used universal primers M1SS and BC2_uni_R on all cDNA. On the study's bioinformatics: Each sample was normalized by randomly selecting 1 million high-quality reads, each carrying a distinct molecular identifier. Reads sharing molecular identifiers were discarded rather than binned into consensus sequences. CDR3 identification, clonotype clustering and error correction used MiTCR with a Q25 quality threshold and the strictest error-elimination algorithm. A nonparametric unseen species model with Euler transformation was used to estimate lower-bound total TCR beta diversity. TCRdb applied fastp at Q25 and MiXCR to the public reads, then kept only in-frame beta chains. Records with the same CDR3 protein are collapsed into one entry carrying the most frequent genes and DNA. The V and J calls were determined by TCRdb, not by the authors. The sample table contains 1 million or so distinct CDR3 sequences; only one count was recorded for around 25% of them. The ten largest clones capture around 0.75% of the sample.

This clonotype was recorded a few times. Its antigen target is currently unknown. Nothing much larger sits one base from this clone, and base qualities are not available. The approximately 39 donors, aged 6 to 90 years, were systemically healthy Caucasian individuals from Russia. Each donor gave roughly 9.5 milliliters of peripheral blood, collected into EDTA-treated Vacutainer tubes. PBMCs were isolated by Ficoll-Paque density-gradient centrifugation, with at least 6 million obtained per sample. Trizol reagent was used to extract total RNA from PBMCs, with at least 5.5 micrograms per sample. For every donor, an aliquot of PBMCs went through flow cytometry to measure the percentages of naive CD45RAhigh/CD27high T cells. For CDR1 and CDR2, the germline V gene lists MNHEY and SVGAGI. Spanning cysteine to phenylalanine, the CDR3 consists of 17 amino acids. CDR3 DNA only is kept here, 51 bases in frame from base 1. V is trimmed back by 0 bases and J by 7 bases, and the junction contains 10 bases that no gene match accounts for.

The same data also contributed to another study, on T cells of mothers and their children. The second study also describes: Nine systemically healthy Caucasian individuals served as donors, namely three mothers together with their six children. cDNA synthesis consumed the entire amount of extracted RNA, loaded at 1.5 ug RNA in each 15 ul reaction. In the second PCR, the M1S primer added sample barcodes and 2-4 random nucleotides. More than 8 million TCR beta CDR3 reads were obtained from each mother, and approximately 3 million reads were obtained from each child. TCR recombination output is similarly shaped by thymic selection in related and unrelated pairs, with a minor effect exerted by inherited differences. Normalized repertoire overlap was always found to be slightly, but never significantly, higher in related mother-child pairs than in unrelated mother-child pairs. With a sensitivity of approximately 92 clones per million clonotypes, no persistent microchimeric T cell clones were detected. Deep NGS was used in the study to compare the TCR beta repertoires of mothers and children and to look for features that separate related mother-child pairs from unrelated individuals. On average, the children were roughly 11 +/- 4 years old, while the mothers were approximately 41 +/- 4 years old. Libraries were sequenced on Illumina HiSeq 2000 with 100+100 nt paired-end reads after adapter ligation with NEBNext reagents. Mother and child libraries were prepared a month apart and sequenced in separate runs to prevent cross-contamination. For each donor, somewhere between about 500,000 and 2,300,000 distinct TCR beta clonotypes were identified. Naive TCR beta clonotypes were estimated from low-frequency clonotypes matched to each donor's FACS-determined naive share, without sorting.

The chain is assembled from TRBV6-5 and TRBJ1-4, and TRBD1 aligns with 8 junction nucleotides. The receptor was isolated from a girl aged 2-15 years in good health. The sample was blood. DNA sequence: TGTGCCAGCAGTTACTCGAGGGACAGGATGTGGGGTGAAAAACTGTTTTTT. Its protein product is CASSYSRDRMWGEKLFF.